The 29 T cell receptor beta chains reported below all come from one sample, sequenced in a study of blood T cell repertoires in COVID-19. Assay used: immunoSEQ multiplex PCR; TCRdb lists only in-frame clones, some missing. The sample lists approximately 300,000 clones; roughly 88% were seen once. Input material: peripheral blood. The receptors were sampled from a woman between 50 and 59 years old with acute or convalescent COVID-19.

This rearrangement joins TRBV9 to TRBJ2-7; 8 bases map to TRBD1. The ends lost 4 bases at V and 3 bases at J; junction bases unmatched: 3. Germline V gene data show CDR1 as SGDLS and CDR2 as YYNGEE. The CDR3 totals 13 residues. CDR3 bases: TGTGCCAGCAGCCAGACAGGGGTCTACGAGCAGTACTTC. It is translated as CASSQTGVYEQYF.

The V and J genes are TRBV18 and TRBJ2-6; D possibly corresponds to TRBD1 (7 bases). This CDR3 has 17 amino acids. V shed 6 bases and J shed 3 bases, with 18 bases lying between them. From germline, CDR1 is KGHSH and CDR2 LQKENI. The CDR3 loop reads CASSRDSPAFGANVLTF. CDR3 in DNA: TGTGCCAGCTCGCGGGACAGCCCCGCGTTTGGGGCCAACGTCCTGACTTTC.

CDR3: CASSKTWVAATGELFF. The CDR3 DNA follows: TGTGCCAGCAGCAAAACCTGGGTAGCGGCAACCGGGGAGCTGTTTTTT. The chain recombines TRBV21-1 with TRBJ2-2; the listed D gene, TRBD2, was not tested against the DNA. TRBV21-1 constitutes a pseudogene. This CDR3 spans 16 amino acids.

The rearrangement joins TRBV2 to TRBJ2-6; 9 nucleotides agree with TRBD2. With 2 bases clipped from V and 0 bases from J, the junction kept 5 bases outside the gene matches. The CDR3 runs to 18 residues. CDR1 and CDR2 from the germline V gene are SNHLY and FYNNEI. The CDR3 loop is CASSEIAGVVSGANVLTF. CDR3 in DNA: TGTGCCAGCAGTGAAATAGCGGGAGTAGTCTCTGGGGCCAACGTCCTGACTTTC.

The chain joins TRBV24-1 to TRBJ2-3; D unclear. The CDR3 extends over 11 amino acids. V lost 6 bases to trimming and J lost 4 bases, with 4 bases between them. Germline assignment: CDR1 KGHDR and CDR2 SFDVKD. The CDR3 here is CATSQSDTQYF. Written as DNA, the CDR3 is TGTGCCACCAGTCAGTCAGATACGCAGTATTTT.

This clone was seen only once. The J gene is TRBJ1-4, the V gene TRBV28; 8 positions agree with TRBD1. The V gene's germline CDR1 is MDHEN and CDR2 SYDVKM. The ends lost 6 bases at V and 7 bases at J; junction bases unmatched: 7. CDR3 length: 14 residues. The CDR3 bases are TGTGCCAGCAGGTCTACAGGGGGTCGTGAAAAACTGTTTTTT. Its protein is CASRSTGGREKLFF.

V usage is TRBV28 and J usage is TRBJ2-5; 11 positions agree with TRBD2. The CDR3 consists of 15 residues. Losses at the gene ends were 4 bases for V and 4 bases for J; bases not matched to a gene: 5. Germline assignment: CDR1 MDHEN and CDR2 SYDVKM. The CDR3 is CASSSTSGSGETQYF. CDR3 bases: TGTGCCAGCAGTTCAACTAGCGGGAGCGGAGAGACCCAGTACTTC.

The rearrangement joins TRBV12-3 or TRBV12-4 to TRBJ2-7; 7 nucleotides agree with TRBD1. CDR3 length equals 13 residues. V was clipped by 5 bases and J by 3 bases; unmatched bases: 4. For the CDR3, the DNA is TGTGCCAGCAGTATCGGACAGGTCTACGAGCAGTACTTC. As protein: CASSIGQVYEQYF.

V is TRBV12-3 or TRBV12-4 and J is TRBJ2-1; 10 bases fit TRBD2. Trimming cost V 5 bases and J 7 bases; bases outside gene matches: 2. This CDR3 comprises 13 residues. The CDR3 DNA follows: TGTGCCAGCAGTGGGACTAGCGAGAATGAGCAGTTCTTC. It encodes CASSGTSENEQFF.

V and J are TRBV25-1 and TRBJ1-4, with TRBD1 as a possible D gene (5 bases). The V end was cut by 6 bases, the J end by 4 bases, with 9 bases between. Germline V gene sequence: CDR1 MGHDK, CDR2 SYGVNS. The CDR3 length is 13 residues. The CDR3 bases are TGTGCCAGCAGGCAGGGCCGTAATGAAAAACTGTTTTTT. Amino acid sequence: CASRQGRNEKLFF. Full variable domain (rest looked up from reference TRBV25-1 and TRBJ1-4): EADIYQTPRYLVIGTGKKITLECSQTMGHDKMYWYQQDPGMELHLIHYSYGVNSTEKGDLSSESTVSRIRTEHFPLTLESARPSHTSQYLCASRQGRNEKLFFGSGTQLSVL.

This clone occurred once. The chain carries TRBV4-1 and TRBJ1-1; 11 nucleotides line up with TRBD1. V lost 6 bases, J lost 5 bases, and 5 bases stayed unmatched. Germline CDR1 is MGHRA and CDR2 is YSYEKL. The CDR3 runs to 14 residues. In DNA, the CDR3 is TGCGCCAGCAGGTTGGGACAGGGGGGGACTGAAGCTTTCTTT. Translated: CASRLGQGGTEAFF.

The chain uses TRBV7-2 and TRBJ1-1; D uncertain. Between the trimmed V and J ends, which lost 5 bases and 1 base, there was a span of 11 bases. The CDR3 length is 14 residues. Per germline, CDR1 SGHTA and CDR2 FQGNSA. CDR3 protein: CASSPSGWNTEAFF. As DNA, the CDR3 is TGTGCCAGCAGCCCGTCTGGCTGGAACACTGAAGCTTTCTTT. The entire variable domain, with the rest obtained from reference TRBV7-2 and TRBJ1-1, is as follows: GAGVSQSPSNKVTEKGKDVELRCDPISGHTALYWYRQSLGQGLEFLIYFQGNSAPDKSGLPSDRFSAERTGGSVSTLTIQRTQQEDSAVYLCASSPSGWNTEAFFGQGTRLTVV.

CDR3 loop: CASSRTEPPAELFF. The CDR3 DNA is TGTGCCAGCTCACGCACAGAGCCACCTGCGGAGCTGTTTTTT. The chain employs TRBV18 and TRBJ2-2; D is unclear. V gave up 4 bases and J gave up 10 bases, with 16 bases separating them. The germline gives CDR1 KGHSH, CDR2 LQKENI. The CDR3 contains 14 residues.

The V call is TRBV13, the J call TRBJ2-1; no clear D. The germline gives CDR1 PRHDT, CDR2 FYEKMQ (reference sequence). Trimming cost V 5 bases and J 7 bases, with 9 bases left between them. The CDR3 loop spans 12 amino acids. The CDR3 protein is CASSLPENEQFF. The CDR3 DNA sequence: TGTGCCAGCAGCCTACCGGAGAATGAGCAGTTCTTC.

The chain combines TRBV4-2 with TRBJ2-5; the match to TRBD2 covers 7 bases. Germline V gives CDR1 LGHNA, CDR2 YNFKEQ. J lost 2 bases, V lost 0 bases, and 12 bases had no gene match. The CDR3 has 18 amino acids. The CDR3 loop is CASSQDYFLAERQETQYF. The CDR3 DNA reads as TGTGCCAGCAGCCAAGACTACTTCCTAGCGGAAAGACAAGAGACCCAGTACTTC.

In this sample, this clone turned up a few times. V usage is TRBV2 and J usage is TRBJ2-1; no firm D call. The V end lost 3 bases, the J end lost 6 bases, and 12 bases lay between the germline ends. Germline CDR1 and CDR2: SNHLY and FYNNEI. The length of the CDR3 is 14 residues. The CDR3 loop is CASSDELPANEQFF. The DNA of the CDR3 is TGTGCCAGCAGTGACGAGTTACCCGCCAATGAGCAGTTCTTC.

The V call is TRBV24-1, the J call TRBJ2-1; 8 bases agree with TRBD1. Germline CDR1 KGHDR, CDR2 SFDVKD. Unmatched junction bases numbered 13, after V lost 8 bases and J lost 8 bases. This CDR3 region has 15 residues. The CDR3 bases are TGTGCCACCAAAGGGCGGGACAGGATTAGGGATGAGCAGTTCTTC. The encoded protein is CATKGRDRIRDEQFF.

CDR3: CASSPRGEKLFF. The CDR3 DNA is TGTGCCAGCAGCCCAAGAGGTGAAAAACTGTTTTTT. The V gene is TRBV6-5, the J gene TRBJ1-4; D is uncertain. CDR1 is MNHEY and CDR2 is SVGAGI in the germline V gene. V shed 6 bases and J shed 7 bases, with 9 bases lying between them. The length of the CDR3 is 12 residues.

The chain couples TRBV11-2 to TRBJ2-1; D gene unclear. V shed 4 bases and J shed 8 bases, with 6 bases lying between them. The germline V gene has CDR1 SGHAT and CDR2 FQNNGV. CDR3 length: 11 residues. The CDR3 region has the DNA TGTGCCAGCAGCTACATGGATGAGCAGTTCTTC. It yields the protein CASSYMDEQFF.

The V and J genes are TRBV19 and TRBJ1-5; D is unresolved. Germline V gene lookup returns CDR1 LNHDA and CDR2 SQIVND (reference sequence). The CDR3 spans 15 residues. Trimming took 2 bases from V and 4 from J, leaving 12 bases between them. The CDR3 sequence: CASSIKERGNQPQHF. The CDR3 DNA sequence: TGTGCCAGTAGTATAAAAGAAAGAGGGAATCAGCCCCAGCATTTT.

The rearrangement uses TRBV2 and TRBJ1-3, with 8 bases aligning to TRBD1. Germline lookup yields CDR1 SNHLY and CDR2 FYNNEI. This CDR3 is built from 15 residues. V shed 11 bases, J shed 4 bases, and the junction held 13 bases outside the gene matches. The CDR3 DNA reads TGTGCCGGTAGTTTACAGGGGGACTCCGGAAACACCATATATTTT. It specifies CAGSLQGDSGNTIYF.

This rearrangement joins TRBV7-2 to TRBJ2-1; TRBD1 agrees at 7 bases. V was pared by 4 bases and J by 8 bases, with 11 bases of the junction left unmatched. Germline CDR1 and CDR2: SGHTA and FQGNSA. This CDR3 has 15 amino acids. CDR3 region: CASSWGRGRGDEQFF. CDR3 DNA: TGTGCCAGCAGCTGGGGCAGGGGGAGAGGGGATGAGCAGTTCTTC.

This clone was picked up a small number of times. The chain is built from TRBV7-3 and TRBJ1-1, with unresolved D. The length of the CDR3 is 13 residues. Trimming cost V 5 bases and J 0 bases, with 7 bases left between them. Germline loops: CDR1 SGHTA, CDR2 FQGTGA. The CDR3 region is CASSNNMNTEAFF. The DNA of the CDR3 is TGTGCCAGCAGCAACAATATGAACACTGAAGCTTTCTTT.

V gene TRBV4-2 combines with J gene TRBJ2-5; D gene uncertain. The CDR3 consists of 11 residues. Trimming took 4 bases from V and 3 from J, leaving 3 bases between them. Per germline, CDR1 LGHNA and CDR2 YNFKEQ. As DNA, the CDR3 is TGTGCCAGCAGCCGAGAAGAGACCCAGTACTTC. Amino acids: CASSREETQYF.

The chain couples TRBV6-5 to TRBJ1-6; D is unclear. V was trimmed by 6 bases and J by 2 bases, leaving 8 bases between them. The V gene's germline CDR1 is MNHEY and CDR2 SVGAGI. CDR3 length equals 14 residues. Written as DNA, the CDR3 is TGTGCCAGCAGCCGACAACCCTATAATTCACCCCTCCACTTT. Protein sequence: CASSRQPYNSPLHF.

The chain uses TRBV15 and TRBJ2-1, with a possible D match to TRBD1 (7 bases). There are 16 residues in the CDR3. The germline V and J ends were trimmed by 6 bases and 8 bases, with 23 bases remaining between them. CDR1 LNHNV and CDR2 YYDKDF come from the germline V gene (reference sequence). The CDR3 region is CATRRLSLEGADEQFF. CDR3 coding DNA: TGTGCCACCAGAAGGTTAAGTCTGGAGGGGGCTGATGAGCAGTTCTTC. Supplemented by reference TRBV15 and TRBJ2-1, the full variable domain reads DAMVIQNPRYQVTQFGKPVTLSCSQTLNHNVMYWYQQKSSQAPKLLFHYYDKDFNNEADTPDNFQSRRPNTSFCFLDIRSPGLGDTAMYLCATRRLSLEGADEQFFGPGTRLTVL.

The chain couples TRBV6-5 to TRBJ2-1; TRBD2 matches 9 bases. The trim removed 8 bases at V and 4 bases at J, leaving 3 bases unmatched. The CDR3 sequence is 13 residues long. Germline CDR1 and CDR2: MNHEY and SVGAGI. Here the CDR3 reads CASRLAEYNEQFF. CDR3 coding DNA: TGTGCCAGCCGACTAGCGGAGTACAATGAGCAGTTCTTC.

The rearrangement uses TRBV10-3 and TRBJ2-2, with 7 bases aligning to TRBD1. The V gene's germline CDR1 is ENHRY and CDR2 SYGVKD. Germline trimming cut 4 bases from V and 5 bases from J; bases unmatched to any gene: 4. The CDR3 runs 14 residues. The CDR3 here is CAISVGGGTGELFF. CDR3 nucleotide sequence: TGTGCCATCAGTGTAGGGGGCGGGACCGGGGAGCTGTTTTTT.

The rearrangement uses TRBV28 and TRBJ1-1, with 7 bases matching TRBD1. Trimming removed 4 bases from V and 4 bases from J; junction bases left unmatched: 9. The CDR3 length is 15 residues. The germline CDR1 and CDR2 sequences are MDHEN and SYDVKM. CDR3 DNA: TGTGCCAGCAGTTCCTACCCACAGGGGTCCACTGAAGCTTTCTTT. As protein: CASSSYPQGSTEAFF.